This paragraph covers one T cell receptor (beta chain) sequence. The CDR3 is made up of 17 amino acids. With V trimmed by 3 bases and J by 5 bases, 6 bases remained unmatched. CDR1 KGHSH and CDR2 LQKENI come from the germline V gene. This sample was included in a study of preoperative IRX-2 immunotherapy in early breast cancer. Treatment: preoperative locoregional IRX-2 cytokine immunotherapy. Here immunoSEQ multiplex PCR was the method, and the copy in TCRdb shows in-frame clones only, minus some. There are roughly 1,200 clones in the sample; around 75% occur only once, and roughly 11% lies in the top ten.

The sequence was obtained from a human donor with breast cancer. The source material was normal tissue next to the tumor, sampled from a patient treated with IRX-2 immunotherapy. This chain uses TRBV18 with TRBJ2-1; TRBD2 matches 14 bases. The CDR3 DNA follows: TGTGCCAGCTCACCGAGGACTAGCGGGGGGATTCACAATGAGCAGTTCTTC. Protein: CASSPRTSGGIHNEQFF.